In its sample, the clone carrying this TCR beta chain was seen many times. As yet, its antigen is unknown. RNA transcripts were the template for amplifying TCR beta CDR3 regions. When the TCR CDR3 underwent first-round RT-PCR, the HTBI primer set was used. TCRdb re-derived calls from the multiplex PCR reads in MiXCR, one entry per CDR3 protein. The sample has 450,000 to 600,000 distinct CDR3 sequences; 14% are singletons. Hyperthyroidism, newly diagnosed and lasting under 2 months, affected patients aged 18 to 65. Diagnosis relied on clinical symptoms, serum thyroxine and TRAb, thyroid ultrasound and orbital computed tomography. The sample originates from a study of T cells in Graves' hyperthyroidism and ophthalmopathy. Overall study context: Specimen type is peripheral blood, collected at initial diagnosis prior to any treatment. Study-wide results and limits: Most thyroid clonotypes expanded above 0.001 were also detected in blood.

Germline loops: CDR1 ENHRY, CDR2 SYGVKD. The V gene lost 7 bases and the J gene lost 1 base, with 15 bases spanning the gap. The CDR3 covers 15 residues. This clonotype was obtained from a woman in her thirties or forties with Graves' hyperthyroidism. The chain joins TRBV10-3 to TRBJ2-3, with a tentative D call TRBD2 (6 bases). The sequenced sample consisted of blood. This CDR3 reads CAIMGGDTRTDTQYF. The CDR3 coding sequence is TGTGCCATCATGGGCGGGGATACCCGCACAGATACGCAGTATTTT.